This entry lists 31 T cell receptor beta chains sequenced from one sample in a study of blood T cell repertoires in COVID-19. Repertoires were generated with immunoSEQ multiplex PCR, while TCRdb's copy carries only in-frame clones and drops some. The table lists 200,000 to 250,000 clones, around 85% of them singletons, with about 2.9% in the top ten. The source material was peripheral blood. The receptors shown here come from a woman under 40 who had recovered from COVID-19.

The V gene is TRBV6-1, the J gene TRBJ1-5; unclear D gene. Germline values: CDR1 MNHNS, CDR2 SASEGT. The V gene lost 3 bases and the J gene lost 4 bases, with 13 bases spanning the gap. The length of the CDR3 is 15 residues. The CDR3 region has the DNA TGTGCCAGCAGTGACCACGGGTCCTCGAATCAGCCCCAGCATTTT. It is translated as CASSDHGSSNQPQHF.

The rearrangement joins TRBV9 to TRBJ1-3, with 7 bases matching TRBD1. From germline, CDR1 is SGDLS and CDR2 YYNGEE. The ends lost 6 bases at V and 0 bases at J; junction bases unmatched: 9. The CDR3 runs 16 residues. CDR3 DNA: TGTGCCAGCATAATCCGGACAGGAAGCTCTGGAAACACCATATATTTT. It specifies CASIIRTGSSGNTIYF.

The sample holds a few counts of this clone. V gene TRBV4-1 combines with J gene TRBJ2-3, with TRBD1 identical over 8 bases. Germline V CDR1 and CDR2: MGHRA, YSYEKL. The CDR3 is made up of 14 amino acids. The trim removed 4 bases at V and 11 bases at J, leaving 11 bases unmatched. In nucleotides, the CDR3 is TGCGCCAGCAGCCCTCTCCTCAGGGGGCGGCAGCAGTATTTT. This translates into CASSPLLRGRQQYF.

This chain joins TRBV3-1 (or the pseudogene TRBV3-2) and TRBJ2-1; D is unclear. The CDR3 runs to 15 residues. V gave up 1 base and J gave up 0 bases, with 7 bases separating them. Germline assignment: CDR1 LGHDT and CDR2 YNNKEL (reference sequence). CDR3 protein: CASSQVQTSYNEQFF. In DNA, the CDR3 is TGTGCCAGCAGCCAAGTACAGACCTCCTACAATGAGCAGTTCTTC.

The V and J genes are TRBV2 and TRBJ2-7; 7 nucleotides line up with TRBD1. The CDR3 runs 13 residues. Germline-derived CDR1 and CDR2 are SNHLY and FYNNEI. V lost 1 base to trimming and J lost 7 bases; unmatched junction nucleotides: 4. This chain's CDR3 is CASSEEGAQEQYF. For the CDR3, the DNA is TGTGCCAGCAGTGAAGAGGGGGCGCAAGAGCAGTACTTC.

The chain combines TRBV15 with TRBJ1-2; 7 bases are a match to TRBD1. The junction had 8 bases not matched to a gene; V was cut back by 2 bases and J by 8 bases. Germline CDR1 LNHNV, CDR2 YYDKDF (reference sequence). This CDR3 region has 14 residues. The CDR3 region has the DNA TGTGCCACCAGCAGACGAGGACAGGCAAGAGGCTACACCTTC. Protein product: CATSRRGQARGYTF.

This clone was seen just once. This rearrangement joins TRBV6-5 to TRBJ1-6; possibly TRBD1 for D (5 bases). The ends were cut back, 6 bases at V and 7 bases at J, with 16 bases in the middle. Looked up from germline, CDR1 is MNHEY and CDR2 is SVGAGI. This CDR3 has 15 residues. DNA of the CDR3: TGTGCCAGCAGACCTGACAGATCTTTCAATTCACCCCTCCACTTT. Its protein product is CASRPDRSFNSPLHF.

The CDR3 protein is CASSIAVSYEQYF. DNA for the CDR3: TGTGCCAGTAGTATAGCCGTCTCCTACGAGCAGTACTTC. This rearrangement joins TRBV19 to TRBJ2-7, with no clear D. The CDR3 contains 13 residues. CDR1 LNHDA and CDR2 SQIVND come from the germline V gene (reference sequence). Trimming pared 1 base from V and 0 bases from J, leaving 4 bases between.

The V and J genes are TRBV7-9 and TRBJ2-1; 10 bases match TRBD2. V was pared by 6 bases and J by 9 bases, with 8 bases of the junction left unmatched. The CDR3 has 14 amino acids. Germline assignment: CDR1 SEHNR and CDR2 FQNEAQ (reference sequence). CDR3 amino acids: CASREWTSGGEQFF. Here the CDR3 DNA reads TGTGCCAGCAGAGAATGGACTAGCGGTGGTGAGCAGTTCTTC.

The chain joins TRBV7-2 to TRBJ2-7; D possibly corresponds to TRBD2 (5 bases). The V end lost 1 base, the J end lost 5 bases, and 9 bases lay between the germline ends. The CDR3 runs 13 residues. Germline CDR1 reads SGHTA; CDR2 reads FQGNSA. CDR3 sequence (DNA): TGTGCCAGCAGCTTAGTTGCCGGGGACGAGCAGTACTTC. Translation gives CASSLVAGDEQYF.

The chain joins TRBV29-1 to TRBJ2-5; no clear D. The CDR3 has 12 residues. V was trimmed by 7 bases and J by 0 bases, leaving 9 bases between them. CDR1 and CDR2 from the germline V gene are SQVTM and ANQGSEA. The CDR3: CSAGQYQETQYF. Here the CDR3 DNA reads TGCAGCGCTGGTCAGTACCAAGAGACCCAGTACTTC.

This clone was seen many times. A read error may produce the germline difference seen at one junction end. The chain is built from TRBV3-1 (or the pseudogene TRBV3-2) and TRBJ2-7, with 13 bases lining up with TRBD2. The CDR3 consists of 14 residues. In germline, CDR1 is LGHDT, CDR2 YNNKEL (reference sequence). The DNA for the CDR3 is TGTGCCAGCAGCCCAACTAGCGGGGGGGGTCAAAGGAACTTC. The encoded protein is CASSPTSGGGQRNF.

This clone was counted a single time. V and J are TRBV9 and TRBJ2-7, with a possible D match to TRBD1 (5 bases). Trimming removed 4 bases from V and 0 bases from J, with 17 bases in between. This CDR3 is built from 16 residues. Germline V gene data show CDR1 as SGDLS and CDR2 as YYNGEE. CDR3 sequence (DNA): TGTGCCAGCAGCAGGGGTCCAGGTGAAAGCTCCTACGAGCAGTACTTC. Translating gives CASSRGPGESSYEQYF.

The rearrangement uses TRBV6-5 and TRBJ2-3; D call uncertain. Trimming removed 7 bases at V and 1 base at J, with 15 bases between. The length of the CDR3 is 15 residues. Germline CDR1 is MNHEY and CDR2 is SVGAGI. The CDR3 is CASIRRRDGTDTQYF. DNA for the CDR3: TGTGCCAGCATTCGGCGGAGAGACGGCACAGATACGCAGTATTTT.

The rearrangement links TRBV6-4 to TRBJ2-2, with 9 bases matching TRBD2. Germline CDR1 and CDR2: MRHNA and SNTAGT. The V and J ends lost 6 bases and 6 bases, in that order; junction bases with no gene match: 5. The CDR3 has 14 amino acids. The CDR3 DNA reads TGTGCCAGCAGCAGACTAGCGGAATCCGGGGAGCTGTTTTTT. Its protein is CASSRLAESGELFF.

The chain is built from TRBV4-1 and TRBJ2-1; 10 bases match TRBD2. CDR3 length: 17 residues. The germline V gene has CDR1 MGHRA and CDR2 YSYEKL. Trimming cost V 4 bases and J 8 bases; bases outside gene matches: 14. The CDR3 DNA is TGCGCCAGCAGCCCCTCTATCCTAGCGGGGGCTGGGTATGAGCAGTTCTTC. Its protein is CASSPSILAGAGYEQFF.

V gene TRBV5-6 combines with J gene TRBJ1-2; 7 bases align to TRBD1. The V segment lost 2 bases and the J segment 5 bases; nucleotides outside the gene matches: 6. This CDR3 contains 14 residues. Looked up from germline, CDR1 is SGHDT and CDR2 is YYEEEE. This chain's CDR3 is CASSFGTDTYGYTF. CDR3 DNA sequence: TGTGCCAGCAGCTTCGGGACAGACACTTATGGCTACACCTTC.

J is TRBJ2-2 and V is TRBV16, with 8 bases matching TRBD2. The CDR3 is made up of 17 amino acids. CDR1 and CDR2 from the germline V gene are KGHSY and FQNENV. V trimming: 1 base; J trimming: 1 base; junction bases outside the gene matches: 5. The CDR3 DNA reads TGTGCCAGCAGCCAATTTTTCAGCGGGGGGAACACCGGGGAGCTGTTTTTT. This gives the protein CASSQFFSGGNTGELFF.

This clone has just a few counts. The chain carries TRBV3-1 (or the pseudogene TRBV3-2) and TRBJ1-6, with 8 bases lining up with TRBD1. Germline V gene lookup returns CDR1 LGHDT and CDR2 YNNKEL (reference sequence). This CDR3 comprises 18 residues. The ends lost 1 base at V and 11 bases at J; junction bases unmatched: 16. DNA of the CDR3: TGTGCCAGCAGCCAAGTTGGGCAGGGGGCTTCAGGGTGGGCACCCCTCCACTTT. It encodes CASSQVGQGASGWAPLHF.

This clone was counted once. The genes are TRBV18 and TRBJ2-1; D gene unclear. The CDR3 covers 13 residues. V lost 3 bases and J 4 bases, leaving 7 bases between the germline ends. Germline V gene lookup returns CDR1 KGHSH and CDR2 LQKENI. In DNA form, the CDR3 reads TGTGCCAGCTCACCTTTGGCTTACAATGAGCAGTTCTTC. This encodes CASSPLAYNEQFF.

This rearrangement joins TRBV6-5 to TRBJ2-2, with D maybe TRBD1 (5 bases). Looked up from germline, CDR1 is MNHEY and CDR2 is SVGAGI. The CDR3 runs to 15 residues. Trimming removed 2 bases from V and 4 bases from J, with 11 bases in between. Here the CDR3 DNA reads TGTGCCAGCAGTTACCTGACAGCTTCCACCGGGGAGCTGTTTTTT. It yields the protein CASSYLTASTGELFF.

The chain has TRBV27 and TRBJ1-6, with 9 positions matching TRBD1. V dropped 4 bases and J dropped 7; count of bases not matched to a gene: 2. This CDR3 region has 14 residues. The V gene's germline CDR1 is MNHEY and CDR2 SMNVEV (reference sequence). The CDR3 nucleotides are TGTGCCAGCAGTTCGGACAGGGGAAATTCACCCCTCCACTTT. Amino acid sequence: CASSSDRGNSPLHF.

This clone was detected only a few times. This chain uses TRBV5-1 with TRBJ1-4, with 8 bases fitting TRBD1. The CDR3 has 14 amino acids. V lost 2 bases to trimming and J lost 8 bases; unmatched junction nucleotides: 5. Germline-derived CDR1 and CDR2 are SGHRS and YFSETQ. The CDR3: CASSFQGANEKLFF. The CDR3 DNA sequence: TGCGCCAGCAGCTTCCAGGGGGCGAACGAAAAACTGTTTTTT.

J is TRBJ2-1 and V is TRBV19, with D possibly matching TRBD2 (6 bases). With 4 bases removed from V and 6 bases from J, the gap between germline ends came to 16 bases. The CDR3 contains 15 residues. CDR1 LNHDA and CDR2 SQIVND come from the germline V gene (reference sequence). The CDR3 DNA reads as TGTGCCAGTAGTACTCGGGACTCCCTCCCCAATGAGCAGTTCTTC. Its translation is CASSTRDSLPNEQFF. The full variable domain, its missing parts supplied by reference TRBV19 and TRBJ2-1, is DGGITQSPKYLFRKEGQNVTLSCEQNLNHDAMYWYRQDPGQGLRLIYYSQIVNDFQKGDIAEGYSVSREKKESFPLTVTSAQKNPTAFYLCASSTRDSLPNEQFFGPGTRLTVL.

Comment on this clone: One junction end disagrees with the germline gene, perhaps due to a read error. This chain's CDR3 is CASSQETRGVNTEAFF. In DNA, the CDR3 is TGTGCCAGCAGTCAAGAAACGCGGGGTGTGAACACTGAAGCTTTCTTT. The chain couples TRBV4-2 to TRBJ1-1; D ambiguous. This CDR3 contains 16 residues. CDR1 is LGHNA, CDR2 YNFKEQ, per germline.

The gene calls are TRBV11-3 and TRBJ2-5; the match to TRBD2 covers 16 bases. CDR1 is SGHNT, CDR2 YENEEA, per germline. This CDR3 region has 18 residues. V gave up 5 bases and J gave up 2 bases; unmatched junction bases: 8. CDR3 sequence (DNA): TGTGCCAGCAGCCCCGGGACTAGCGGGGGGGCCCCGCAAGAGACCCAGTACTTC. The encoded protein is CASSPGTSGGAPQETQYF.

The chain uses TRBV3-1 (or the pseudogene TRBV3-2) and TRBJ2-1, with D tentatively TRBD2 (6 bases). CDR1 and CDR2 from the germline V gene are LGHDT and YNNKEL (reference sequence). Trimming stripped 4 bases from V and 0 bases from J, with 7 bases between. CDR3 length: 14 amino acids. DNA of the CDR3: TGTGCCAGCAGCCGGGACTCCTCCTACAATGAGCAGTTCTTC. Its translation is CASSRDSSYNEQFF.

The chain is built from TRBV10-3 and TRBJ1-3; tentatively, D is TRBD1 (5 bases). Trimming left V 3 bases short and J 0 bases short, with 9 bases between. Germline V gives CDR1 ENHRY, CDR2 SYGVKD. This CDR3 region has 15 residues. The CDR3: CAISDQGFSGNTIYF. The CDR3 DNA sequence: TGTGCCATCAGTGACCAGGGCTTCTCTGGAAACACCATATATTTT.

This chain uses TRBV27 with TRBJ2-5, with 8 bases aligning to TRBD1. V was clipped by 5 bases and J by 1 base; unmatched bases: 6. The CDR3 totals 15 residues. Germline V gene data show CDR1 as MNHEY and CDR2 as SMNVEV (reference sequence). DNA for the CDR3: TGTGCCAGCAGTCCAATCACAGGGGGCCAAGAGACCCAGTACTTC. Its protein is CASSPITGGQETQYF.

The V and J genes are TRBV13 and TRBJ1-3; TRBD1 matches 10 bases. CDR1 is PRHDT and CDR2 is FYEKMQ in the germline V gene (reference sequence). Trimming took 3 bases from V and 4 from J; bases not matched to a gene: 6. The CDR3 is 16 residues long. CDR3 sequence: CASSFGQGVGGNTIYF. Written as DNA, the CDR3 is TGTGCCAGCAGCTTCGGACAGGGGGTAGGCGGAAACACCATATATTTT.

The chain uses TRBV7-9 and TRBJ2-5; TRBD2 agrees at 7 bases. The CDR3 is 16 amino acids. J gave up 1 base and V 3 bases, and 8 bases lay outside the gene matches. In germline, CDR1 is SEHNR, CDR2 FQNEAQ (reference sequence). CDR3 sequence (DNA): TGTGCCAGCAGCTTCTTGGCTAGCGGACTCCAAGAGACCCAGTACTTC. Its protein product is CASSFLASGLQETQYF.